There are many counts of the clone carrying this T cell receptor beta chain. Its matching antigen is unknown. This CDR3 has 17 amino acids. With 2 bases clipped from V and 8 bases from J, the junction kept 11 bases outside the gene matches. Germline V gene lookup returns CDR1 SGHTA and CDR2 FQGNSA. TCRdb reprocessed the reads via MiXCR and lists one record per CDR3 protein. The sample records more than 140,000 distinct CDR3 sequences, about 6.5% being singletons. The data originate from a study of T cell repertoires in cytomegalovirus infection. About the research overall: Signatures in public TCR beta sequences pointed to both CMV infection and matching HLA type.

Study-wide results and caveats: Individuals carrying CMV plus the relevant HLA were identified by cumulative frequency of public TCR beta families. HLA-C-restricted CMV-specific TCR beta clonotypes prevailed in the ex vivo response.

V usage is TRBV7-2 and J usage is TRBJ2-4, with 11 bases lining up with TRBD1. The receptor comes from a human donor in good health (CMV status not recorded). Some clones in this sample may be carry-over from other donors' samples. Input material: PBMCs. In DNA, the CDR3 is TGTGCCAGCAGCTTAATCGGCGGGGGACAGGGGGGAGACATTCAGTACTTC. It yields the protein CASSLIGGGQGGDIQYF.